The source of this TCR beta chain is a study of Ad26.COV2.S vaccination and SARS-CoV-2 variants. Study summary: Donor got 5x10^10 or 1x10^11 viral particles of Ad26.COV2.S.

V lost 5 bases, J lost 1 base, and 9 bases lay in between. This CDR3 has 13 residues. Germline-derived CDR1 and CDR2 are MNHNY and SVGAGI (reference sequence). Treatment specified: roughly 18 received Ad26.COV2.S at low or high dose, single or two shots; roughly 5 received placebo; per-sample allocation not given. The investigators took samples on day 63 after the first vaccine or placebo injection. Repertoires were generated with immunoSEQ multiplex PCR, while TCRdb's copy carries only in-frame clones and drops some. The sample has more than 350,000 clones, 80% to 95% seen once; the top ten hold 12%.

Source: peripheral blood, taken in a trial of Ad26.COV2.S vaccine versus placebo. The clonotype comes from a person between 18 and 60 years old who received the Ad26.COV2.S COVID-19 vaccine or a placebo. This chain uses TRBV6-6 with TRBJ2-7; tentative D call: TRBD1 (5 bases). CDR3 loop: CASSIDRSYEQYF. CDR3 nucleotides: TGTGCCAGCAGTATCGACAGATCCTACGAGCAGTACTTC.